This TCR beta chain was documented in a study of blood T cells in healthy people across ages (dated by TCRdb to between 2015 and 2017). About the study as a whole: In model experiments, roughly one uniquely barcoded TCR beta cDNA molecule per two T cells was captured by template switching. Two additional independent replicas of 1 million unique cDNA reads from the same blood draw were analyzed for two donors (one aged 18 to 30 and one aged 80 or older). Age-related changes in TCR beta repertoire diversity were measured in the study by deep sequencing normalized with unique cDNA molecular identifiers. To avoid experimental bias, donors of different ages were distributed randomly across sequencing lanes. Four age groups were formed from the donors: young (average roughly 15 years), middle-aged (approximately 40), aged (about 62) and long-lived (about 80). Overall results and qualifications from the work: Estimates of total diversity based on one million sequenced T cells were considered lower bounds and underestimates. Compared with the aged group, more naive CD4+ T cells, fewer expanded clones and increased TCR diversity were shown by the long-lived group, suggesting age selection. The percentage of naive T cells measured by flow cytometry correlated strongly with observed TCR beta diversity. Because the CMV infection status of the donors was unknown, age-related changes in expanded clonotypes may potentially have been confounded. As age increased, observed TCR beta diversity per million T cells dropped in a roughly linear way, and a significant reduction was already evident by age 40. Conclusive comparison of naive and antigen-experienced compartments was prevented by the profiling of bulk unsorted PBMCs.

The method was 5' RACE. A second roughly 6 to 12 cycle PCR used a sample-barcoded 5' primer and a J-beta primer mix. A template-switch 5' adaptor carrying 12 random nucleotides introduced a unique molecular identifier onto each TCR beta cDNA molecule. At least 2.5 million CDR3-containing paired-end reads were obtained from each sample. First-strand cDNA was synthesized from all RNA with the Mint cDNA synthesis kit, primed by a TRBC-specific oligonucleotide. All cDNA was treated with uracil-DNA glycosylase and then went through a first 18-cycle PCR with the universal primers M1SS and BC2_uni_R. Concerning the study's data processing: For normalization, 1 million high-quality reads were randomly selected from each sample, with every read carrying a distinct molecular identifier. Reads with shared molecular identifiers were discarded instead of being binned into consensus sequences. CDR3 identification, clonotype clustering and error correction used MiTCR with a Q25 quality threshold and the strictest error-elimination algorithm. A nonparametric unseen species model with Euler transformation was used to estimate a lower bound on total TCR beta diversity. In-frame beta chains were kept once TCRdb had trimmed the public reads at Q25 with fastp and called clones with MiXCR. A single entry per CDR3 protein holds the most common genes and DNA from its merged rows. The V and J calls and clone size are TCRdb's, not the authors'. The sample records over 1,500,000 distinct CDR3 sequences, about two fifths of which are singletons. More than 20% of the sample goes to the ten largest clones.

The donors were 40 or so Caucasian individuals from Russia, aged 6 to 90 years, who were systemically healthy. About 9.6 milliliters of peripheral blood were collected from each donor into EDTA-treated Vacutainer tubes. PBMCs were isolated by Ficoll-Paque density-gradient centrifugation, with at least 6.5 million obtained per sample. Trizol reagent was used to extract total RNA from PBMCs, with at least 5.5 micrograms per sample. The percentages of naive CD45RAhigh/CD27high T cells were determined by flow cytometry on a PBMC aliquot from every donor. Turning to this clonotype: Its cognate antigen has yet to be identified. No much larger clonotype is one base removed from it; base qualities were not supplied.

Relative to germline, V is missing 6 bases and J is missing 8 bases, with 14 bases of the junction outside any gene match. CDR1 SGHTA and CDR2 FQGTGA were looked up in the germline V gene. The CDR3 sequence holds 16 residues, the cysteine and phenylalanine included. Here the CDR3 DNA is all that survives: 48 bases in frame from base 1. Here the chain combines TRBV7-3 and TRBJ2-1; 9 nucleotides in the junction match TRBD1. This TCR was recovered from a human donor in good health. Sequencing used blood. The CDR3 protein: CASRDITGGLGHEQFF. The DNA sequence is TGTGCCAGCAGGGATATTACAGGGGGCCTGGGCCATGAGCAGTTCTTC.